This TCR beta chain was profiled in a study of long-term antiretroviral therapy in people with HIV. Study at large: The earliest samples predate the 2015 immediate-ART recommendation by about a decade.

Researchers report immunoSEQ v3.0 was run at survey level. Method: immunoSEQ multiplex PCR; TCRdb's copy keeps in-frame clones and lacks some. The profile shows 36,000 or so clones, over 75% of them singletons. Overall study results and limits: ART adherence, viral resistance and therapy changes went unrecorded. When set beside controls, HIV repertoires had CDR3 length ranges that were narrower. Post-ART diversity increased but stayed below transplant donor controls.

With 6 bases removed from V and 8 bases from J, the gap between germline ends came to 16 bases. Germline loops: CDR1 LNHDA, CDR2 SQIVND (reference sequence). The CDR3 covers 13 residues. Of note for this clone: Its antigen is not known.

The input for sequencing was unsorted PBMCs, taken 0.6 years after starting antiretroviral therapy. The V gene is TRBV19, the J gene TRBJ1-2; D is ambiguous. The receptor comes from a man aged 18 to 29 with HIV. CDR3 DNA sequence: TGTGCCAGTAGCCTAATCCGTCGAGAAGGCTACACCTTC. Amino acids: CASSLIRREGYTF.